The 19 T cell receptor beta chains presented below share a single source sample, sequenced in a study of monozygotic twins with inflammatory bowel disease. TCRdb reworked the 5' RACE reads into one entry per CDR3 protein, no DNA. Its table records approximately 330,000 distinct CDR3 sequences. The sequencing input was blood. All receptors derive from a human donor with ulcerative colitis or Crohn's disease, or a healthy co-twin of an affected twin (not recorded which).

The gene calls are TRBV28 and TRBJ1-4. The germline gives CDR1 MDHEN, CDR2 SYDVKM. This CDR3 has 16 amino acids. CDR3 in amino acids: CASSLPKSGTNEKLFF.

The V call is TRBV6-6, the J call TRBJ2-5. CDR1 is MNHNY, CDR2 SVGAGI, per germline (reference sequence). The CDR3 runs to 13 residues. CDR3 region: CASSYSVLETQYF.

The rearrangement joins TRBV11-2 to TRBJ2-3; the TCRdb D gene call, TRBD2, has no DNA to confirm it. CDR1 and CDR2 from the germline V gene are SGHAT and FQNNGV. The CDR3 consists of 16 residues. CDR3 protein: CASSMGTSGSTDTQYF.

V and J are TRBV4-1 and TRBJ1-5; TCRdb's D call of TRBD1 is untestable without DNA. In germline, CDR1 is MGHRA, CDR2 YSYEKL. This CDR3 comprises 19 residues. CDR3 amino acids: CASSQGSRGSLWSNQPQHF.

The V gene is TRBV5-1, the J gene TRBJ2-7. There are 13 residues in the CDR3. Germline CDR1 SGHRS, CDR2 YFSETQ. CDR3 sequence: CASSLVGLDEQYF.

The J gene is TRBJ2-1, the V gene TRBV3-1; TCRdb's D gene call, TRBD2, goes unchecked for lack of DNA. Germline CDR1 is LGHDT and CDR2 is YNNKEL (reference sequence). The CDR3 contains 12 residues. CDR3 protein: CASSQDAGEQFF.

The chain combines TRBV20-1 with TRBJ2-1. Looked up from germline, CDR1 is DFQATT and CDR2 is SNEGSKA (reference sequence). The CDR3 contains 13 residues. The CDR3 is CSARVRGINEQFF.

J is TRBJ2-7 and V is TRBV5-1; as DNA is missing, the TRBD2 call by TCRdb cannot be tested. This CDR3 has 14 residues. Germline-derived CDR1 and CDR2 are SGHRS and YFSETQ. The CDR3 protein is CASSPGVAVDEQYF.

V is TRBV19 and J is TRBJ1-4; the TCRdb call, TRBD1, lacks DNA for checking. CDR1 is LNHDA, CDR2 SQIVND, per germline (reference sequence). The CDR3 loop spans 14 amino acids. The CDR3 protein is CASRGQGSNEKLFF.

This sequence joins TRBV7-9 and TRBJ2-7. Germline CDR1 and CDR2: SEHNR and FQNEAQ (reference sequence). This CDR3 is built from 15 residues. CDR3: CASSPHQESNYEQYF.

J is TRBJ2-5 and V is TRBV5-1; TCRdb reports TRBD1, a call that lacks DNA to check it against. The CDR3 consists of 14 residues. Germline CDR1 SGHRS, CDR2 YFSETQ. This chain's CDR3 is CASSPGSPGETQYF. Combining the CDR3 with reference TRBV5-1 and TRBJ2-5 gives the whole variable domain KAGVTQTPRYLIKTRGQQVTLSCSPISGHRSVSWYQQTPGQGLQFLFEYFSETQRNKGNFPGRFSGRQFSNSRSEMNVSTLELGDSALYLCASSPGSPGETQYFGPGTRLLVL.

The chain links TRBV5-1 to TRBJ2-6. The CDR3 loop spans 14 amino acids. Germline V gene lookup returns CDR1 SGHRS and CDR2 YFSETQ. This chain's CDR3 is CASEADSGANVLTF.

The chain combines TRBV29-1 with TRBJ1-1; as DNA is missing, the TRBD1 call by TCRdb cannot be tested. CDR1 is SQVTM and CDR2 is ANQGSEA in the germline V gene. The length of the CDR3 is 14 residues. This chain's CDR3 is CSVENRGYNTEAFF. Variable domain in full (rest from reference TRBV29-1 and TRBJ1-1): SAVISQKPSRDICQRGTSLTIQCQVDSQVTMMFWYRQQPGQSLTLIATANQGSEATYESGFVIDKFPISRPNLTFSTLTVSNMSPEDSSIYLCSVENRGYNTEAFFGQGTRLTVV.

The V gene is TRBV7-9, the J gene TRBJ2-2; lacking DNA, the TRBD1 call made by TCRdb goes unchecked. The CDR3 has 13 residues. From germline, CDR1 is SEHNR and CDR2 FQNEAQ (reference sequence). The chain's CDR3 is CASSLTGTGELFF.

The rearrangement uses TRBV11-2 and TRBJ2-5; as DNA is missing, the TRBD1 call by TCRdb cannot be tested. The CDR3 has 15 residues. Germline V gives CDR1 SGHAT, CDR2 FQNNGV. CDR3 loop: CASSLARVSGETQYF.

The V call is TRBV28, the J call TRBJ2-1. CDR3 size: 14 residues. Germline V gene lookup returns CDR1 MDHEN and CDR2 SYDVKM. This CDR3 is CASSLPGSYNERFF. The entire variable domain, with the rest obtained from reference TRBV28 and TRBJ2-1, is as follows: DVKVTQSSRYLVKRTGEKVFLECVQDMDHENMFWYRQDPGLGLRLIYFSYDVKMKEKGDIPEGYSVSREKKERFSLILESASTNQTSMYLCASSLPGSYNERFFGPGTRLTVL.

The gene calls are TRBV5-5 and TRBJ1-1; TCRdb names TRBD1, which stays unverified in the absence of DNA. The CDR3 sequence is 15 residues long. Germline V CDR1 and CDR2: SGHKS, YYEKEE (reference sequence). The CDR3 reads CASSATDSYNTEAFF.

The J gene is TRBJ1-2, the V gene TRBV6-1; TCRdb selects TRBD1, and the lack of DNA leaves this call unchecked. CDR1 and CDR2 from the germline V gene are MNHNS and SASEGT. This CDR3 comprises 14 residues. CDR3 region: CASSRPRDRYGYTF.

The rearrangement joins TRBV7-2 to TRBJ2-7; TCRdb selects TRBD2, and the lack of DNA leaves this call unchecked. Germline-derived CDR1 and CDR2 are SGHTA and FQGNSA. This CDR3 has 18 residues. CDR3: CASSLALIGGTSAYEQYF.